The present entry profiles one TCR beta chain with its context. No antigen is known for it. These data originate in a study of vaccination effects on CD4 cells after COVID-19. J gave up 1 base and V 4 bases, and 5 bases lay outside the gene matches. The CDR3 is 17 amino acids. CDR1 SGHRS and CDR2 YFSETQ come from the germline V gene. CD4+ T cells were isolated after less than 13 days of culture. Sequencing was performed with immunoSEQ multiplex PCR; in TCRdb, only in-frame clones are kept and a portion is missing. The table lists 70,000 or so clones, approximately 77% of them singletons. Findings and limits, study-wide: Healthy vaccinees showed cross-reactivity with common cold coronaviruses in only 1 of 255 vaccine-induced clones. Marked clonal contraction was seen late after vaccination (in both infection- and vaccine-induced clones).

This chain links TRBV5-1 with TRBJ2-3; 14 bases agree with TRBD2. This sample comprised CD4+ T cells from PBMCs cultured without peptide, obtained before COVID-19 vaccination. The receptor comes from a human donor who received a COVID-19 vaccine. The DNA of the CDR3 is TGCGCCAGCAGCCGACTGGGACTAGCGGGGGGCACAGATACGCAGTATTTT. Translated: CASSRLGLAGGTDTQYF.